This T cell receptor beta chain was obtained from a study of T cells in localized non-small cell lung cancer. With respect to this clone: Its specificity is not known.

Points from the study as a whole: In the blood, greater T cell density corresponded to longer overall survival.

The assay was immunoSEQ multiplex PCR, and TCRdb's table has in-frame clones only and misses some. Of over 750 clones listed, roughly 22% are singletons. Trimming cost V 7 bases and J 5 bases, with 17 bases left between them. Germline V gives CDR1 MNHGY, CDR2 SAAAGT. The CDR3 consists of 14 residues. The specimen comprised normal lung tissue next to the tumor, sampled before any cancer treatment. The V call is TRBV6-8, the J call TRBJ2-5; D may be TRBD2 (6 bases). This clonotype originated in a male donor at least 60 years old with stage I lung adenocarcinoma. CDR3 nucleotides: TGTGCCAGCATGGCTTCGACTAGTCGGGAGACCCAGTACTTC. Its protein product is CASMASTSRETQYF.